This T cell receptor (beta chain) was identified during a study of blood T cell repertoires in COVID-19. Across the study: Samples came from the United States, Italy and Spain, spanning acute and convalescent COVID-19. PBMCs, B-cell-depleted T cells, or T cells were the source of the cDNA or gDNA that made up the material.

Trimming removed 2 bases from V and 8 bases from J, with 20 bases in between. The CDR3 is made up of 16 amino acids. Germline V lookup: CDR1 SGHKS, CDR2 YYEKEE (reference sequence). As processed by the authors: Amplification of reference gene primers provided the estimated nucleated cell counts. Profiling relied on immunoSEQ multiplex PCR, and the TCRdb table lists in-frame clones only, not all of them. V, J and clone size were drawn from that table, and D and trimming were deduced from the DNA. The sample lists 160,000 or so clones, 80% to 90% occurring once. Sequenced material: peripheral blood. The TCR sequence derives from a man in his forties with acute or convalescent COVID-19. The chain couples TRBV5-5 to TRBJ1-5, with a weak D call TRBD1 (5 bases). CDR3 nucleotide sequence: TGTGCCAGCAGCTTTTTCTCGTTGGGGGGTACGGAGCCCCAGCATTTT. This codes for CASSFFSLGGTEPQHF.